The rows below give T cell receptor beta chains drawn from one sample of a study of blood T cell repertoires in COVID-19. TCRdb's table, derived via immunoSEQ multiplex PCR, lists solely in-frame clones and lacks some. The sample includes about 320,000 clones, over 85% seen only once; the top ten take 2% to 3%. Sequenced sample: PBMCs or T cells enriched from blood (not recorded which). These receptors came from a man between 60 and 75 years old who had recovered from COVID-19. The CDR3 runs from the conserved cysteine through the conserved F or W. The D gene is left open where the match is weak. A clone size is listed for some rows: how often the clone was seen (once, few, many), or a class if it is expanded.

V gene: TRBV5-1
J gene: TRBJ1-4
clone size: once
D gene: TRBD1
CDR3 protein: CASKRDRAIEKLFF
CDR3 DNA: TGCGCCAGCAAGCGGGACAGGGCGATTGAAAAACTGTTTTTT

V gene: TRBV21-1
J gene: TRBJ1-5
clone size: NA
D gene: NA
CDR3 protein: CASSNPGQGSNQPQHF
CDR3 DNA: TGTGCCAGCAGCAACCCGGGACAGGGTAGCAATCAGCCCCAGCATTTT

V gene: TRBV4-1
J gene: TRBJ1-6
clone size: NA
D gene: NA
CDR3 protein: CASSQETYNSPLHF
CDR3 DNA: TGCGCCAGCAGCCAGGAGACCTATAATTCACCCCTCCACTTT

V gene: TRBV4-2
J gene: TRBJ2-7
clone size: NA
D gene: NA
CDR3 protein: CASSRRSGLSSYEQYF
CDR3 DNA: TGTGCCAGCAGCCGAAGAAGTGGGCTTAGCTCCTACGAGCAGTACTTC

V gene: TRBV7-9
J gene: TRBJ2-7
clone size: NA
D gene: TRBD1
CDR3 protein: CASSLVGTGVSYEQYF
CDR3 DNA: TGTGCCAGCAGCTTAGTTGGGACAGGGGTTAGTTACGAGCAGTACTTC

V gene: TRBV6-1
J gene: TRBJ2-7
clone size: NA
D gene: TRBD2
CDR3 protein: CASSESRLAGVDEQYF
CDR3 DNA: TGTGCCAGCAGTGAAAGCCGGCTAGCGGGAGTCGACGAGCAGTACTTC

V gene: TRBV6-5
J gene: TRBJ1-1
clone size: NA
D gene: NA
CDR3 protein: CASSTSGTEAFF
CDR3 DNA: TGTGCCAGCAGCACTTCCGGCACTGAAGCTTTCTTT

V gene: TRBV9
J gene: TRBJ1-3
clone size: NA
D gene: TRBD1
CDR3 protein: CASTLGTGTGNTIYF
CDR3 DNA: TGTGCCAGCACCCTTGGGACAGGGACTGGAAACACCATATATTTT

V gene: TRBV5-4
J gene: TRBJ2-3
clone size: NA
D gene: TRBD2
CDR3 protein: CASSSLAGGPNTQYF
CDR3 DNA: TGTGCCAGCAGCTCACTAGCGGGGGGGCCGAATACGCAGTATTTT

V gene: TRBV2
J gene: TRBJ1-4
clone size: NA
D gene: NA
CDR3 protein: CASSDATGGNEKLFF
CDR3 DNA: TGTGCCAGCAGTGATGCGACAGGCGGTAATGAAAAACTGTTTTTT

V gene: TRBV9
J gene: TRBJ2-1
clone size: few
D gene: TRBD1
CDR3 protein: CASSPQGAYNEQFF
CDR3 DNA: TGTGCCAGCAGCCCTCAGGGGGCATACAATGAGCAGTTCTTC

V gene: TRBV5-8
J gene: TRBJ1-5
clone size: NA
D gene: TRBD1
CDR3 protein: CASRRQTGGFQPQHF
CDR3 DNA: TGTGCCAGCAGACGTCAGACAGGGGGCTTTCAGCCCCAGCATTTT

V gene: TRBV6-5
J gene: TRBJ1-5
clone size: NA
D gene: NA
CDR3 protein: CASRSDGNQPQHF
CDR3 DNA: TGTGCCAGCAGGTCAGACGGGAATCAGCCCCAGCATTTT

V gene: TRBV18
J gene: TRBJ1-1
clone size: NA
D gene: TRBD1
CDR3 protein: CASSPTTGSMNTEAFF
CDR3 DNA: TGTGCCAGCTCACCAACGACAGGGTCCATGAACACTGAAGCTTTCTTT

V gene: TRBV30
J gene: TRBJ1-5
clone size: NA
D gene: NA
CDR3 protein: CAWSVGRGSNQPQHF
CDR3 DNA: TGTGCCTGGAGTGTGGGCAGGGGAAGCAATCAGCCCCAGCATTTT

V gene: TRBV7-8
J gene: TRBJ1-5
clone size: NA
D gene: NA
CDR3 protein: CASSPAARNSGQPQHF
CDR3 DNA: TGTGCCAGCAGCCCGGCGGCCAGAAATAGTGGACAGCCCCAGCATTTT

V gene: TRBV7-9
J gene: TRBJ1-1
clone size: NA
D gene: TRBD1
CDR3 protein: CASSRTGVNTEAFF
CDR3 DNA: TGTGCCAGCAGCCGGACAGGGGTAAATACTGAAGCTTTCTTT

V gene: TRBV5-1
J gene: TRBJ2-3
clone size: NA
D gene: TRBD2
CDR3 protein: CASTMGGFYDTQYF
CDR3 DNA: TGCGCCAGCACCATGGGGGGGTTTTATGATACGCAGTATTTT

V gene: TRBV6-5
J gene: TRBJ1-6
clone size: NA
D gene: NA
CDR3 protein: CASRGDASSPLHF
CDR3 DNA: TGTGCCAGCAGGGGTGATGCTAGTTCACCCCTCCACTTT

V gene: TRBV7-9
J gene: TRBJ1-4
clone size: NA
D gene: NA
CDR3 protein: CASSSLAEKLFF
CDR3 DNA: TGTGCCAGCAGCTCTTTGGCCGAAAAACTGTTTTTT

V gene: TRBV11-1
J gene: TRBJ2-1
clone size: NA
D gene: NA
CDR3 protein: CASSSTRLYEQFF
CDR3 DNA: TGTGCCAGCAGCTCTACCCGGTTATATGAGCAGTTCTTC

V gene: TRBV6-5
J gene: TRBJ1-2
clone size: NA
D gene: NA
CDR3 protein: CASSTEFRDGYTF
CDR3 DNA: TGTGCCAGCAGTACGGAGTTCAGGGATGGCTACACCTTC

V gene: TRBV11-2
J gene: TRBJ2-3
clone size: few
D gene: TRBD1
CDR3 protein: CASSLRARGTGDTDTQYF
CDR3 DNA: TGTGCCAGCAGCTTACGGGCCCGGGGGACAGGGGACACAGATACGCAGTATTTT

V gene: TRBV18
J gene: TRBJ1-3
clone size: NA
D gene: TRBD1
CDR3 protein: CASSPTTGNGNTIYF
CDR3 DNA: TGTGCCAGCTCACCAACGACAGGGAACGGAAACACCATATATTTT

V gene: TRBV19
J gene: TRBJ2-2
clone size: NA
D gene: TRBD1
CDR3 protein: CASRLGQGANTGELFF
CDR3 DNA: TGTGCCAGTAGGCTAGGTCAGGGGGCGAACACCGGGGAGCTGTTTTTT

V gene: TRBV19
J gene: TRBJ2-7
clone size: NA
D gene: TRBD2
CDR3 protein: CASSLAGIDSYEQYF
CDR3 DNA: TGTGCCAGTAGTTTAGCGGGAATCGACTCCTACGAGCAGTACTTC

V gene: TRBV4-1
J gene: TRBJ2-3
clone size: NA
D gene: TRBD1
CDR3 protein: CASSQPGQGLADTQYF
CDR3 DNA: TGCGCCAGCAGCCAACCGGGACAGGGGTTGGCAGATACGCAGTATTTT

V gene: TRBV5-1
J gene: TRBJ2-3
clone size: NA
D gene: TRBD2
CDR3 protein: CASSTASGASTDTQYF
CDR3 DNA: TGCGCCAGCAGCACTGCAAGCGGGGCTAGCACAGATACGCAGTATTTT

V gene: TRBV18
J gene: TRBJ1-2
clone size: NA
D gene: NA
CDR3 protein: CASSPDRNNYGYTF
CDR3 DNA: TGTGCCAGCTCACCGGACAGAAACAACTATGGCTACACCTTC

V gene: TRBV10-3
J gene: TRBJ1-1
clone size: NA
D gene: NA
CDR3 protein: CAIKGRDTEAFF
CDR3 DNA: TGTGCCATCAAGGGCAGGGACACTGAAGCTTTCTTT

V gene: TRBV5-1
J gene: TRBJ2-3
clone size: NA
D gene: NA
CDR3 protein: CASSWTAYGENIDTQYF
CDR3 DNA: TGCGCCAGCAGCTGGACAGCGTATGGGGAGAATATAGATACGCAGTATTTT

V gene: TRBV11-2
J gene: TRBJ2-1
clone size: NA
D gene: TRBD1
CDR3 protein: CASSSNRGFNNEQFF
CDR3 DNA: TGTGCCAGCAGCTCCAACAGGGGCTTCAACAATGAGCAGTTCTTC

V gene: TRBV6-1
J gene: TRBJ1-2
clone size: few
D gene: NA
CDR3 protein: CASSEWYRGFNYGYTF
CDR3 DNA: TGTGCCAGCAGTGAATGGTACCGGGGTTTTAACTATGGCTACACCTTC

V gene: TRBV29-1
J gene: TRBJ1-2
clone size: NA
D gene: NA
CDR3 protein: CSALFRTGNYGYTF
CDR3 DNA: TGCAGCGCCCTTTTTAGGACGGGAAACTATGGCTACACCTTC

V gene: TRBV3-1/TRBV3-2
J gene: TRBJ1-4
clone size: NA
D gene: NA
CDR3 protein: CASSQRRTGTSEKLFF
CDR3 DNA: TGTGCCAGCAGCCAACGAAGAACCGGGACAAGTGAAAAACTGTTTTTT

V gene: TRBV5-1
J gene: TRBJ2-3
clone size: NA
D gene: TRBD2
CDR3 protein: CASRRGGKADTQYF
CDR3 DNA: TGCGCCAGCAGGCGGGGGGGAAAAGCAGATACGCAGTATTTT

V gene: TRBV3-1/TRBV3-2
J gene: TRBJ2-7
clone size: NA
D gene: NA
CDR3 protein: CASSLGGGSSYEQYF
CDR3 DNA: TGTGCCAGCAGCCTCGGGGGTGGTTCGTCCTACGAGCAGTACTTC

V gene: TRBV6-2/TRBV6-3
J gene: TRBJ1-5
clone size: NA
D gene: TRBD1
CDR3 protein: CASSSRSGGQDGQPQHF
CDR3 DNA: TGTGCCAGCAGCTCTCGCTCGGGGGGACAGGATGGGCAGCCCCAGCATTTT

V gene: TRBV7-9
J gene: TRBJ1-4
clone size: NA
D gene: NA
CDR3 protein: CASSLAGARDEKLFF
CDR3 DNA: TGTGCCAGCAGCTTAGCTGGGGCTCGGGATGAAAAACTGTTTTTT